This T cell receptor beta chain is drawn from a study of glioma-infiltrating T cells. Amplification of TCR alpha and beta CDR3 regions from RNA used iRepertoire nested multiplex PCR. TCRdb redid the calling of the multiplex PCR reads with MiXCR, one entry per CDR3 protein. The sample holds approximately 190,000 distinct CDR3 sequences, approximately 30% seen once. CDR1 is LNHDA and CDR2 is SQIVND in the germline V gene (reference sequence). V was pared by 7 bases and J by 1 base, with 18 bases between. This CDR3 has 16 amino acids. Sequenced input: glioma tissue, nonneoplastic brain tissue, or PBMCs (not recorded which). The chain recombines TRBV19 with TRBJ2-3, with TRBD1 as a possible D gene (8 bases). This clonotype was obtained from a human donor with low-grade glioma or glioblastoma, undergoing nonglioma brain surgery, or in good health (not recorded which). In DNA, the CDR3 is TGTGCCAGTACCAAGAGAGCGGGACAGGGCACAGATACGCAGTATTTT. Protein sequence: CASTKRAGQGTDTQYF.